The rows below give T cell receptor beta chains drawn from one sample of a study of cytomegalovirus exposure and HLA in healthy donors. Sequencing used immunoSEQ multiplex PCR; TCRdb keeps in-frame clones, though not all of them. The repertoire holds approximately 82,000 clones, with around 70% as singletons. The specimen sequenced was PBMCs. The receptors derive from a woman aged 50 to 60 in good health and CMV-seropositive. CDR3s include the opening cysteine and the closing phenylalanine or tryptophan. D genes are given only for firm matches. The size entry is marked missing in some rows and otherwise reads once, few, many or a size class.

TRBV5-8	-	TRBD1	TRBJ1-5	TGTGCCAGCAGCTCCGACAGGGGTAGAAGCAATCAGCCCCAGCATTTT	CASSSDRGRSNQPQHF
TRBV27	-	-	TRBJ1-5	TGTGCCAGCGCCCCGGTCCGGGGGGGAGGGCAGCCCCAGCATTTT	CASAPVRGGGQPQHF
TRBV4-1	-	-	TRBJ2-6	TGCGCCAGCAGCCAAGATGGGGCAGGCTCTGGGGCCAACGTCCTGACTTTC	CASSQDGAGSGANVLTF
TRBV7-8	-	TRBD1	TRBJ1-1	TGTGCCAGCAGCTTAGGACAGGGCCCAATCATGAACACTGAAGCTTTCTTT	CASSLGQGPIMNTEAFF
TRBV6-5	-	-	TRBJ1-1	TGTGCCAGCGGAACAGGTATGGGGTCGGCTGAAGCTTTCTTT	CASGTGMGSAEAFF
TRBV6-5	-	TRBD2	TRBJ2-7	TGTGCCAGCACCTACTCACGGACTAGCGGGAGACTCGAGCAGTACTTC	CASTYSRTSGRLEQYF
TRBV6-6	-	TRBD1	TRBJ1-1	TGTGCCAGCAGGACAGGGGGAGCGGGTGAAGCTTTCTTT	CASRTGGAGEAFF
TRBV5-1	-	TRBD2	TRBJ2-3	TGCGCCAGCAGCTTGGGACTAGATAGCGGGGATACGCAGTATTTT	CASSLGLDSGDTQYF
TRBV18	-	TRBD1	TRBJ2-7	TGTGCCAGCTCACCCCCGGGACAGAACTACGAGCAGTACTTC	CASSPPGQNYEQYF
TRBV6-1	few	-	TRBJ1-5	TGTGCCAGCAGTGGGACAGATAATCAGCCCCAGCATTTT	CASSGTDNQPQHF